This T cell receptor beta chain comes out of a study of cytomegalovirus exposure and HLA in healthy donors. Study observations and caveats: Sequencing probably produced one cluster of sequence variants that were highly shared.

Trimming pared 0 bases from V and 8 bases from J, leaving 11 bases between. Germline-derived CDR1 and CDR2 are SGHNT and YYREEE (reference sequence). The CDR3 is 14 amino acids. A multiplex PCR was run with 60 Vbeta primers and 13 Jbeta primers. Sequenced by immunoSEQ multiplex PCR; TCRdb stores in-frame clones only, minus some. Here the sample spans some 130,000 clones, around three quarters being singletons. Notes on this clone: The antigen remains undetermined.

The chain combines TRBV5-4 with TRBJ1-4; tentative D call: TRBD1 (6 bases). Sequenced: PBMCs. This TCR was sampled from a male donor in good health and CMV-seronegative. The CDR3 DNA is TGTGCCAGCAGCTTGGAGGGGGTACAGGAAAAACTGTTTTTT. As protein: CASSLEGVQEKLFF.